A selection of T cell receptor beta chains follows, all from one sample in a study of T cells in Graves' hyperthyroidism and ophthalmopathy. TCRdb re-called the multiplex PCR reads through MiXCR, storing one row per CDR3 protein. The sample has approximately 410,000 distinct CDR3 sequences, about 13% seen once; the top ten hold around 5.3%. The sequencing input was blood. These receptors were collected from a woman between 18 and 29 years old with Graves' hyperthyroidism. CDR3s include the opening cysteine and the closing phenylalanine or tryptophan. Fields, in order: V gene, J gene, CDR3 length, D gene, clone size, CDR3 DNA, CDR3 protein. The D gene is left open where the match is weak. Clone size is stated in some rows and not others, as once, few, many or a class when expanded.

TRBV18	TRBJ2-6	15	-	few	TGTGCCAGCAGTTTATTAAGCTCTGGGGCCAACGTCCTGACTTTC	CASSLLSSGANVLTF
TRBV18	TRBJ2-3	15	-	few	TGTGCCAGCTCACCTTTGCGGGAAATCACAGATACGCAGTATTTT	CASSPLREITDTQYF
TRBV20-1	TRBJ2-1	16	TRBD2	many	TGCAGTGCTGAATTAGCGGCGGGAGGCCCCTACAATGAGCAGTTCTTC	CSAELAAGGPYNEQFF
TRBV28	TRBJ1-4	13	-	many	TGTGCCAGCAGTGGGCAGGCAAATGAAAAACTGTTTTTT	CASSGQANEKLFF
TRBV9	TRBJ2-1	16	TRBD2	-	TGTGCCAGCAGCGCACCTAGCGGGGGCTCCTACAATGAGCAGTTCTTC	CASSAPSGGSYNEQFF
TRBV27	TRBJ2-1	16	TRBD2	many	TGTGCCAGCAGTCCGATGTGGCGGGAGATAGGGGATGAGCAGTTCTTC	CASSPMWREIGDEQFF
TRBV12-3/TRBV12-4	TRBJ1-5	14	-	many	TGTGCCAGCAGCTTCACTGTCAGCAATCAGCCCCAGCATTTT	CASSFTVSNQPQHF
TRBV7-2	TRBJ2-1	15	TRBD2	many	TGTGCCAGCAGCAGGACTAGCGGGGGGGGAAATGAGCAGTTCTTC	CASSRTSGGGNEQFF
TRBV20-1	TRBJ1-1	16	TRBD1	-	TGCAGTGCTAGAGACAGACAGGGGGCCGGGAACACTGAAGCTTTCTTT	CSARDRQGAGNTEAFF
TRBV6-4	TRBJ1-1	13	-	few	TGTGCCAGCAGTGACGTGGGGGAGACTGAAGCTTTCTTT	CASSDVGETEAFF
TRBV28	TRBJ2-7	16	TRBD2	many	TGTGCCAGCATTACTGCCCGGACTAGCGGGAGTTACGAGCAGTACTTC	CASITARTSGSYEQYF
TRBV3-1	TRBJ1-4	15	-	many	TGTGCCGCCAGCACCGCCTCGGGGAGCGGTGAAAAACTGTTTTTT	CAASTASGSGEKLFF
TRBV20-1	TRBJ2-3	16	TRBD2	many	TGCAGTGCTAGAGATGAAACTAGCGATAGCACAGATACGCAGTATTTT	CSARDETSDSTDTQYF
TRBV15	TRBJ2-3	13	-	many	TGTGCCACCAGCAGGGAAAACACAGATACGCAGTATTTT	CATSRENTDTQYF
TRBV3-1	TRBJ2-7	15	TRBD2	many	TGTGCCAGCAGCCAAGATTTGCGGGAGGGCCACGAGCAGTACTTC	CASSQDLREGHEQYF
TRBV10-3	TRBJ2-5	14	TRBD1	many	TGTGCCATCAGCGGACAGGGGCGGGGAGAGACCCAGTACTTC	CAISGQGRGETQYF
TRBV12-3/TRBV12-4	TRBJ2-1	15	TRBD1	many	TGTGCCAGCAGTCGACAGGGGGCGCTAGGGAATGAGCAGTTCTTC	CASSRQGALGNEQFF
TRBV6-4	TRBJ2-6	18	-	few	TGTGCCAGCACCCCAAGGAGGGGGCTAAGCTCTGGGGCCAACGTCCTGACTTTC	CASTPRRGLSSGANVLTF
TRBV6-2/TRBV6-3	TRBJ2-1	17	TRBD1	many	TGTGCCAGCAGGTTCCCCCGACAGGGTACCACCTACAATGAGCAGTTCTTC	CASRFPRQGTTYNEQFF
TRBV20-1	TRBJ2-7	14	-	many	TGCAGTGCTAGAGAACCGGCAAGCTCCTACGAGCAGTACTTC	CSAREPASSYEQYF
TRBV3-1	TRBJ1-2	13	-	many	TGTGCCAGCAGCCAAGAGGTAAACTATGGCTACACCTTC	CASSQEVNYGYTF
TRBV6-2/TRBV6-3	TRBJ1-1	15	-	-	TGTGCCAGCGTTCCCGCCCGGGCCATGGGCACTGAAGCTTTCTTT	CASVPARAMGTEAFF
TRBV7-3	TRBJ2-3	13	-	-	TGTGCCAGCAGCTCCCCGGGGAGAGATACGCAGTATTTT	CASSSPGRDTQYF
TRBV9	TRBJ2-4	14	-	once	TGTGCCAGCAGCGTAGGAGCCGCCAAGGACATTCAGTACTTC	CASSVGAAKDIQYF
TRBV12-3/TRBV12-4	TRBJ1-6	15	TRBD1	few	TGTGCCAGCAGGGCCACGGGACAGGGGAATTCACCCCTCCACTTT	CASRATGQGNSPLHF
TRBV11-1	TRBJ2-7	13	TRBD1	many	TGTGCCAGCAGTTCGGACAGGGGGTACGAGCAGTACTTC	CASSSDRGYEQYF
TRBV14	TRBJ1-1	15	-	few	TGTGCCAGCAGCCAGATGACAGCCTTGAACACTGAAGCTTTCTTT	CASSQMTALNTEAFF
TRBV20-1	TRBJ2-3	16	TRBD2	many	TGCAGTGCTCCTCGAAGGCTAGCGGAGAGCACAGATACGCAGTATTTT	CSAPRRLAESTDTQYF
TRBV28	TRBJ2-7	13	TRBD1	few	TGTGCCAGCTTCGACAGGGGAGCCTACGAGCAGTACTTC	CASFDRGAYEQYF
TRBV9	TRBJ2-7	16	TRBD2	many	TGTGCCAGCAGCGTAGGAGCTAGCGGGGAGGCCTACGAGCAGTACTTC	CASSVGASGEAYEQYF
TRBV7-8	TRBJ2-7	15	TRBD2	-	TGTGCCAGCAGCTTACTAGCGGGATCTGCGAACGAGCAGTACTTC	CASSLLAGSANEQYF
TRBV5-1	TRBJ1-1	13	-	many	TGCGCCAGCAGCTCAGGGGTGGGCACTGAAGCTTTCTTT	CASSSGVGTEAFF
TRBV5-1	TRBJ1-5	16	TRBD1	many	TGCGCCAGCAGCTTGGGGGGGACAGGAAGTAATCAGCCCCAGCATTTT	CASSLGGTGSNQPQHF
TRBV11-2	TRBJ1-5	15	-	many	TGTGCCAGCAGCTTAGATTTTGTACCGAATCAGCCCCAGCATTTT	CASSLDFVPNQPQHF
TRBV19	TRBJ1-5	15	-	-	TGTGCCAGTAGTATAGAAAGGGGGGCCCATCAGCCCCAGCATTTT	CASSIERGAHQPQHF
TRBV12-3/TRBV12-4	TRBJ2-5	13	-	-	TGTGCCAGCAGTTTCTCCTCCAAAGAGACCCAGTACTTC	CASSFSSKETQYF
TRBV19	TRBJ2-7	16	TRBD2	few	TGTGCCAGTAGCTACTCAGCGGGAGGGACCTCCTACGAGCAGTACTTC	CASSYSAGGTSYEQYF
TRBV7-2	TRBJ1-1	15	-	many	TGTGCCAGCAGCTTAGATCAGGGGTGGGACACTGAAGCTTTCTTT	CASSLDQGWDTEAFF
TRBV3-1	TRBJ2-7	15	TRBD2	-	TGTGCCAGCAGCCACGGACTAGCGGGAGTAGTCGAGCAGTACTTC	CASSHGLAGVVEQYF
TRBV7-9	TRBJ1-4	13	-	many	TGTGCCAGCAGCCCGGACGAGAATGAAAAACTGTTTTTT	CASSPDENEKLFF
TRBV25-1	TRBJ2-1	14	-	few	TGTGCCAGCAGTGAATCTGAGGACTACAATGAGCAGTTCTTC	CASSESEDYNEQFF
TRBV30	TRBJ2-7	14	-	many	TGTGCCTGGAGTGACGAATCAGGGAACGGTGGGCAGTACTTC	CAWSDESGNGGQYF
TRBV5-6	TRBJ2-7	16	-	few	TGTGCCAGCAGCTTGTTGCCAGGTGGGATCTCCTACGAGCAGTACTTC	CASSLLPGGISYEQYF
TRBV20-1	TRBJ2-3	14	-	many	TGCAGTGCTAGAGATTTAACTAGCCCAGATACGCAGTATTTT	CSARDLTSPDTQYF
TRBV5-6	TRBJ2-7	14	-	many	TGTGCCAGCACCCCGACAGGTTCCTCCTACGAGCAGTACTTC	CASTPTGSSYEQYF
TRBV7-3	TRBJ2-1	13	-	many	TGTGCCAGCAGCCCGTTAGCAGACAATGAGCAGTTCTTC	CASSPLADNEQFF
TRBV7-6	TRBJ2-7	16	TRBD2	-	TGTGCCAGCAGCTTAGGGGTAGCGGGAGGACTCTCTGTGCAGTACTTC	CASSLGVAGGLSVQYF
TRBV3-1	TRBJ2-2	15	-	-	TGTGCCAGCAGAAAAGGGGACTTGTACACCGGGGAGCTGTTTTTT	CASRKGDLYTGELFF
TRBV2	TRBJ1-5	15	-	-	TGTGCCAGCAGGTTGGACTCGGGTGCCAATCAGCCCCAGCATTTT	CASRLDSGANQPQHF
TRBV5-1	TRBJ2-3	15	TRBD1	many	TGCGCCAGCAGCTACGGGACAGGGGGCCCGGATACGCAGTATTTT	CASSYGTGGPDTQYF
TRBV20-1	TRBJ2-1	16	-	-	TGCAGTGCTAGAGCGGAACTAGGCACAAGTTACAATGAGCAGTTCTTC	CSARAELGTSYNEQFF